Shown below are 21 T cell receptor beta chains from a single sample sequenced in a study of control samples from healthy donors and cancer patients (dated by TCRdb to 2020 to 2021). The receptor library was made with the immunoSEQ multiplex PCR assay. The immuneACCESS repertoire file appears here via TCRdb, limited to in-frame rearrangements. These files lack a portion of the clones; in checked studies, under half of the deficit traces to unresolved V genes, and the cause of the others is not known. Here the sample has 120,000 or so clones; approximately 87% occur a single time. The ten largest clones capture roughly 4% of the sample. The sample taken for sequencing was PBMCs. The source is a woman aged 55-70 years with lung cancer.

The V and J genes are TRBV14 and TRBJ1-1, with 9 nucleotides matching TRBD1. The CDR3 spans 15 residues. V shed 4 bases and J 1 base; nucleotides not matched to a gene: 4. The germline CDR1 and CDR2 sequences are SGHDN and FVKESK. The DNA for the CDR3 is TGTGCCAGCAGCCCGACAGGGGGTCAGAACACTGAAGCTTTCTTT. Translation: CASSPTGGQNTEAFF.

The J gene is TRBJ2-3, the V gene TRBV7-8; tentative D call: TRBD1 (5 bases). The germline V gene has CDR1 SGHVS and CDR2 FQNEAQ. The germline V and J ends were trimmed by 1 base and 2 bases, with 16 bases remaining between them. CDR3 length: 17 residues. CDR3 amino acids: CASSLERQRPSTDTQYF. The CDR3 DNA is TGTGCCAGCAGCTTAGAGAGACAGCGACCATCCACAGATACGCAGTATTTT.

V is TRBV5-4 and J is TRBJ1-2; no definite D call. V was shortened by 4 bases and J by 1 base, with 11 bases between the two germline ends. This CDR3 contains 14 residues. Germline loops: CDR1 SGHNT, CDR2 YYREEE (reference sequence). The CDR3: CASSLETSNYGYTF. In DNA form, the CDR3 reads TGTGCCAGCAGCCTAGAGACGAGTAACTATGGCTACACCTTC. The full variable domain, in which reference TRBV5-4 and TRBJ1-2 provide the parts outside the CDR3, is ETGVTQSPTHLIKTRGQQVTLRCSSQSGHNTVSWYQQALGQGPQFIFQYYREEENGRGNFPPRFSGLQFPNYSSELNVNALELDDSALYLCASSLETSNYGYTFGSGTRLTVV.

The V gene is TRBV5-6, the J gene TRBJ1-2; D gene uncertain. The V gene lost 4 bases and the J gene lost 8 bases, with 15 bases spanning the gap. The CDR3 is 13 residues long. The germline V gene encodes CDR1 SGHDT and CDR2 YYEEEE. The CDR3 reads CASSPSSLGGYTF. CDR3 DNA sequence: TGTGCCAGCAGCCCCTCGTCCCTCGGCGGCTACACCTTC.

The chain carries TRBV19 and TRBJ1-1; TRBD1 is a possible D gene (5 bases). The CDR3 sequence is 13 residues long. Deletions cut 3 bases from V and 1 base from J, with 6 bases between. Germline V gene lookup returns CDR1 LNHDA and CDR2 SQIVND (reference sequence). The CDR3 is CASSIDRNTEAFF. CDR3 sequence (DNA): TGTGCCAGTAGTATCGACAGGAACACTGAAGCTTTCTTT.

The chain joins TRBV18 to TRBJ2-2, with D tentatively TRBD2 (5 bases). The V end was cut by 3 bases, the J end by 2 bases, with 13 bases between. This CDR3 is built from 16 residues. Germline CDR1 and CDR2: KGHSH and LQKENI. The CDR3, as DNA: TGTGCCAGCTCACCCGTGAGAGGGAGAAACACCGGGGAGCTGTTTTTT. This sequence encodes CASSPVRGRNTGELFF.

This clone was counted a single time. The chain employs TRBV2 and TRBJ2-7; TRBD2 agrees at 7 bases. The CDR3 spans 15 residues. V shed 6 bases, J shed 1 base, and the junction held 9 bases outside the gene matches. CDR1 is SNHLY and CDR2 is FYNNEI in the germline V gene. DNA for the CDR3: TGTGCCAGCAGACCTTACCCGGGACTATCCTACGAGCAGTACTTC. Protein sequence: CASRPYPGLSYEQYF.

The genes are TRBV7-9 and TRBJ1-2; D gene unclear. From germline, CDR1 is SEHNR and CDR2 FQNEAQ (reference sequence). The CDR3 runs to 13 residues. V lost 5 bases to trimming and J lost 2 bases, with 9 bases between them. CDR3 residues: CASSTRPNYGYTF. CDR3 DNA sequence: TGTGCCAGCAGCACAAGGCCGAACTATGGCTACACCTTC.

The V gene is TRBV4-3, the J gene TRBJ2-1; D is perhaps TRBD1 or TRBD2 (6 bases each). Germline CDR1 is LGHNA and CDR2 is YSLEER. This CDR3 spans 15 amino acids. V lost 1 base and J lost 3, with 10 bases in between. CDR3 bases: TGCGCCAGCAGCCAAGGGGGGGCCAACTACAATGAGCAGTTCTTC. This codes for CASSQGGANYNEQFF.

The genes are TRBV7-8 and TRBJ1-1, with 8 nucleotides matching TRBD1. V lost 5 bases, J lost 2 bases, and 4 bases stayed unmatched. There are 14 residues in the CDR3. Germline V gene lookup returns CDR1 SGHVS and CDR2 FQNEAQ. The chain's CDR3 is CASSLGQVNTEAFF. The CDR3 DNA reads as TGTGCCAGCAGCCTGGGACAGGTAAACACTGAAGCTTTCTTT.

The chain links TRBV19 to TRBJ1-6, with unresolved D. Looked up from germline, CDR1 is LNHDA and CDR2 is SQIVND (reference sequence). V lost 6 bases, J lost 0 bases, and 12 bases lay in between. The CDR3 extends over 16 amino acids. CDR3 in amino acids: CASREGHSSYNSPLHF. The CDR3, as DNA: TGTGCCAGTAGAGAAGGGCATAGCTCCTATAATTCACCCCTCCACTTT. Together with reference TRBV19 and TRBJ1-6, the CDR3 gives the full variable domain: DGGITQSPKYLFRKEGQNVTLSCEQNLNHDAMYWYRQDPGQGLRLIYYSQIVNDFQKGDIAEGYSVSREKKESFPLTVTSAQKNPTAFYLCASREGHSSYNSPLHFGNGTRLTVT.

Points on this clone: Other DNA sequences in this sample translate to the same CDR3. The CDR3 spells CASSPGTGGFYEQYF. CDR3 nucleotide sequence: TGTGCCAGCTCACCGGGGACAGGGGGATTCTACGAGCAGTACTTC. The chain couples TRBV18 to TRBJ2-7, with 11 nucleotides matching TRBD1. Germline V gene data show CDR1 as KGHSH and CDR2 as LQKENI. Germline trimming cut 3 bases from V and 3 bases from J; bases unmatched to any gene: 4. The CDR3 has 15 residues. Supplemented by reference TRBV18 and TRBJ2-7, the full variable domain reads NAGVMQNPRHLVRRRGQEARLRCSPMKGHSHVYWYRQLPEEGLKFMVYLQKENIIDESGMPKERFSAEFPKEGPSILRIQQVVRGDSAAYFCASSPGTGGFYEQYFGPGTRLTVT.

This clone was picked up one time. This chain links TRBV12-3 or TRBV12-4 with TRBJ2-3; D not resolved. Trimming left V 3 bases short and J 1 base short, with 5 bases between. The CDR3 consists of 13 residues. In DNA form, the CDR3 reads TGTGCCAGCAGTTTTGGGGGCACAGATACGCAGTATTTT. Its protein product is CASSFGGTDTQYF.

The count of this clone is one. The chain carries TRBV15 and TRBJ1-4; unclear D gene. Germline V gene sequence: CDR1 LNHNV, CDR2 YYDKDF (reference sequence). The CDR3 runs to 15 residues. V gave up 5 bases and J gave up 7 bases, with 17 bases separating them. For the CDR3, the DNA is TGTGCCACCAGCCCGCGAGCCGGTAGTCTTGAAAAACTGTTTTTT. Protein sequence: CATSPRAGSLEKLFF.

This chain connects TRBV3-1 (or the pseudogene TRBV3-2) to TRBJ2-7; maybe TRBD1 (6 bases). The CDR3 is 14 amino acids. V lost 3 bases and J lost 7, with 16 bases in between. CDR1 LGHDT and CDR2 YNNKEL come from the germline V gene (reference sequence). CDR3 nucleotides: TGTGCCAGCAGCCACGGACAGTACGAGGGGGAGCAGTACTTC. Its protein product is CASSHGQYEGEQYF.

This chain connects TRBV3-1 (or the pseudogene TRBV3-2) to TRBJ2-3, with TRBD2 matching 13 bases. The germline gives CDR1 LGHDT, CDR2 YNNKEL (reference sequence). There are 15 residues in the CDR3. Unmatched junction bases numbered 3, after V lost 4 bases and J lost 5 bases. The CDR3 DNA sequence: TGTGCCAGCAGCCTCACTAGCGGGAGGGTAGATACGCAGTATTTT. It is translated as CASSLTSGRVDTQYF.

This clone was detected only a few times. The V gene is TRBV4-1, the J gene TRBJ2-7; maybe TRBD2 (7 bases). Trimming took off 0 bases at V and 7 bases at J, with 16 bases between the two ends. The CDR3 is 15 amino acids. The germline V gene has CDR1 MGHRA and CDR2 YSYEKL. Written as DNA, the CDR3 is TGCGCCAGCAGCCAAGATGTAGGGGGGGCCGGGGAGCAGTACTTC. Translated: CASSQDVGGAGEQYF.

The count of this clone is one. V is TRBV10-3 and J is TRBJ2-7; TRBD1 is a possible D gene (5 bases). This CDR3 has 15 residues. V lost 4 bases and J lost 6, with 19 bases in between. Per the germline V gene, CDR1 is ENHRY and CDR2 is SYGVKD. CDR3 DNA: TGTGCCATCAGTGTGTCCTATGGCAGGGTGGTCGAGCAGTACTTC. Translation gives CAISVSYGRVVEQYF.

The table lists this clone with a count of one. This chain links TRBV29-1 with TRBJ2-1; the D gene is possibly TRBD1 (6 bases). Germline CDR1 reads SQVTM; CDR2 reads ANQGSEA. The CDR3 totals 14 residues. V was trimmed by 6 bases and J by 1 base, leaving 13 bases between them. In DNA form, the CDR3 reads TGCAGCGTGCGGACAGATGAATCCTACAATGAGCAGTTCTTC. Protein product: CSVRTDESYNEQFF.

The chain uses TRBV11-3 and TRBJ2-2; D may be TRBD1 or TRBD2 (5 bases each). With 4 bases removed from V and 4 bases from J, the gap between germline ends came to 10 bases. Germline V CDR1 and CDR2: SGHNT, YENEEA. This CDR3 comprises 14 residues. The CDR3 coding sequence is TGTGCCAGCAGCTCTGGGACCTTCACCGGGGAGCTGTTTTTT. Amino acids: CASSSGTFTGELFF.

The rearrangement joins TRBV7-5 to TRBJ2-1; the table gives TRBD2 as D, unverified against the DNA. TRBV7-5 constitutes a pseudogene. This CDR3 is 17 amino acids long. CDR3 loop: CARSLAQTGLPEDEQFF. The CDR3 nucleotides are TGTGCCAGAAGCTTAGCGCAAACTGGCCTACCGGAGGATGAGCAGTTCTTC.